What follows are 14 T cell receptor beta chains derived from one specimen sequenced in a study of blood T cell repertoires in COVID-19. Produced via immunoSEQ multiplex PCR; TCRdb's table is partial and in-frame only. The sample lists some 140,000 clones, just over 75% seen once, with 11% in the top ten. Sequences were obtained from peripheral blood. These receptors all come from a human donor in a cohort sampled during active COVID-19.

The V call is TRBV29-1, the J call TRBJ1-2; D may be TRBD1 (5 bases). CDR3 length equals 12 residues. V lost 7 bases, J lost 3 bases, and 12 bases lay in between. From germline, CDR1 is SQVTM and CDR2 ANQGSEA. The CDR3 protein is CSAAAGDYGYTF. In DNA form, the CDR3 reads TGCAGCGCCGCCGCGGGGGACTATGGCTACACCTTC.

The gene calls are TRBV6-6 and TRBJ2-3; TRBD2 matches at 10 bases. The CDR3 contains 17 residues. Germline CDR1 is MNHNY and CDR2 is SVGAGI (reference sequence). J was trimmed by 5 bases and V by 5 bases; bases with no gene match: 13. CDR3 in DNA: TGTGCCAGCAGTCCGCCTCTGAGCGGGGGGGCTGGAGATACGCAGTATTTT. It codes for CASSPPLSGGAGDTQYF.

The V call is TRBV4-2, the J call TRBJ2-7; 9 bases are shared with TRBD2. The CDR3 extends over 15 amino acids. V was pared by 1 base and J by 5 bases, with 6 bases of the junction left unmatched. CDR1 and CDR2 from the germline V gene are LGHNA and YNFKEQ. CDR3: CASSQGPAGGNEQYF. DNA of the CDR3: TGTGCCAGCAGCCAAGGCCCAGCGGGGGGAAACGAGCAGTACTTC.

CDR3 loop: CASSLVGEGETQYF. In nucleotides, the CDR3 is TGTGCCAGCAGCTTAGTAGGGGAGGGTGAGACCCAGTACTTC. This sequence joins TRBV5-4 and TRBJ2-5; 7 bases are shared with TRBD2. V shed 2 bases and J 5 bases; nucleotides not matched to a gene: 6. Germline V CDR1 and CDR2: SGHNT, YYREEE (reference sequence). This CDR3 contains 14 residues.

This clone showed up just a few times. This chain's CDR3 is CASSLAGTDYGYTF. The CDR3 DNA reads as TGCGCCAGCAGCTTGGCCGGGACAGACTATGGCTACACCTTC. The rearrangement uses TRBV5-1 and TRBJ1-2; 7 bases fit TRBD1. Losses at the gene ends were 0 bases for V and 3 bases for J; bases not matched to a gene: 2. Germline CDR1 reads SGHRS; CDR2 reads YFSETQ. The CDR3 covers 14 residues.

The chain employs TRBV6-6 and TRBJ1-2, with no clear D. Germline V gene data show CDR1 as MNHNY and CDR2 as SVGAGI (reference sequence). V gave up 0 bases and J gave up 8 bases, with 13 bases separating them. The CDR3 totals 14 residues. The CDR3 sequence: CASSYSGEMRGYTF. In DNA form, the CDR3 reads TGTGCCAGCAGTTACTCCGGCGAGATGAGGGGCTACACCTTC.

This chain links TRBV28 with TRBJ1-2; D ambiguous. V dropped 6 bases and J dropped 0 bases, with 14 bases sitting between them. Germline CDR1 is MDHEN and CDR2 is SYDVKM. The CDR3 length is 15 residues. As DNA, the CDR3 is TGTGCCAGCAGCCCCCCTCTCCCAGCTAACTATGGCTACACCTTC. It translates to CASSPPLPANYGYTF.

The rearrangement uses TRBV18 and TRBJ2-2, with D uncertain. The CDR3 totals 14 residues. Trimming took off 2 bases at V and 6 bases at J, with 10 bases between the two ends. Germline CDR1 KGHSH, CDR2 LQKENI. In nucleotides, the CDR3 is TGTGCCAGCTCACCAGTGGTTTCAGCCGGGGAGCTGTTTTTT. It specifies CASSPVVSAGELFF.

The chain employs TRBV18 and TRBJ2-5, with D tentatively TRBD2 (5 bases). The CDR3 is 14 amino acids. Germline loops: CDR1 KGHSH, CDR2 LQKENI. Trimming cost V 1 base and J 5 bases, with 11 bases left between them. Here the CDR3 reads CASSPLREGETQYF. For the CDR3, the DNA is TGTGCCAGCTCACCACTGAGGGAAGGGGAGACCCAGTACTTC.

The chain is built from TRBV7-9 and TRBJ2-7; TRBD1 might be the D (6 bases). The ends were cut back, 2 bases at V and 6 bases at J, with 29 bases in the middle. CDR1 SEHNR and CDR2 FQNEAQ come from the germline V gene (reference sequence). This CDR3 is 19 amino acids long. The CDR3 DNA is TGTGCCAGCAGCTTATTTTCAGGGGAACTCCCGGGGCCCCTCGGCGAGCAGTACTTC. Protein sequence: CASSLFSGELPGPLGEQYF.

The chain carries TRBV5-6 and TRBJ1-1; D ambiguous. This CDR3 region has 14 residues. Germline CDR1 SGHDT, CDR2 YYEEEE. The V and J ends lost 0 bases and 0 bases respectively, with 6 bases between them. As DNA, the CDR3 is TGTGCCAGCAGCTTGGGACACTTGAACACTGAAGCTTTCTTT. Residues: CASSLGHLNTEAFF.

This clone was found once. V gene TRBV20-1 combines with J gene TRBJ2-3; 7 nucleotides line up with TRBD2. Per the germline V gene, CDR1 is DFQATT and CDR2 is SNEGSKA (reference sequence). This CDR3 spans 16 amino acids. Losses at the gene ends were 3 bases for V and 2 bases for J; bases not matched to a gene: 11. The CDR3 loop is CSASVSWAGDTDTQYF. CDR3 in DNA: TGCAGTGCTAGTGTGTCTTGGGCGGGGGACACAGATACGCAGTATTTT.

This chain connects TRBV20-1 to TRBJ2-5; no firm D call. The CDR3 is 11 amino acids. Germline CDR1 is DFQATT and CDR2 is SNEGSKA (reference sequence). With 5 bases removed from V and 6 bases from J, the gap between germline ends came to 10 bases. The CDR3 sequence is CSARPEQTQYF. The DNA of the CDR3 is TGCAGTGCTCGCCCCGAGCAGACCCAGTACTTC.

This chain uses TRBV11-2 with TRBJ2-3, with D tentatively TRBD2 (6 bases). CDR1 is SGHAT, CDR2 FQNNGV, per germline. The CDR3 has 16 amino acids. Trimming left V 7 bases short and J 2 bases short, with 19 bases between. Here the CDR3 reads CASMGRDFEDTDTQYF. The CDR3 DNA is TGTGCCAGCATGGGCCGGGACTTTGAGGACACAGATACGCAGTATTTT.